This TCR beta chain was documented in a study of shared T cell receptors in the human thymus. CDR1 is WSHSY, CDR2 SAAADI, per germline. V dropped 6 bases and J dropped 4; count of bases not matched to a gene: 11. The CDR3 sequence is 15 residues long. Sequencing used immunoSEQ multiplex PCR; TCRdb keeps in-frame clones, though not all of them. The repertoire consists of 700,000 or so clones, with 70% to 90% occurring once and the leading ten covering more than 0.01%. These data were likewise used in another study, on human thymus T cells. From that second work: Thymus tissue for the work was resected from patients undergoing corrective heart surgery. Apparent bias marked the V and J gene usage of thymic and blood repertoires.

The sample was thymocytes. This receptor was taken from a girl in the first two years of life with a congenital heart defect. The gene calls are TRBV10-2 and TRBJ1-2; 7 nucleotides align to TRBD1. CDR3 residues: CASRGTTGFSYGYTF. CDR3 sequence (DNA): TGCGCCAGCAGAGGAACGACAGGGTTTTCCTATGGCTACACCTTC.